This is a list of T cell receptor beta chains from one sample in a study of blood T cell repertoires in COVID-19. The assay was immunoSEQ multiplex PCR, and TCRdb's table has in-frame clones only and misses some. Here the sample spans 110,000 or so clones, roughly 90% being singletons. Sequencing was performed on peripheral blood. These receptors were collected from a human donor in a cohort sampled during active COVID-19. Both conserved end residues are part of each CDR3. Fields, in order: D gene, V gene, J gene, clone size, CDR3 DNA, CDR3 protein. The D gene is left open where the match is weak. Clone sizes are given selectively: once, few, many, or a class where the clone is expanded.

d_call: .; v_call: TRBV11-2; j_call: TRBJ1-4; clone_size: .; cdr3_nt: TGTGCCAGCAGCTTAGATAGGGGACTTCAAGAAAAACTGTTTTTT; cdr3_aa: CASSLDRGLQEKLFF
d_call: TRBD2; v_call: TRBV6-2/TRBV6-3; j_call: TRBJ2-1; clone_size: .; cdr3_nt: TGTGCCAGCAGTCCAAGGACTAGCGGTACATCCTACAATGAGCAGTTCTTC; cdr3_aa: CASSPRTSGTSYNEQFF
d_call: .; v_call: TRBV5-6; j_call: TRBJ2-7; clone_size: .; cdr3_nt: TGTGCCAGCAGCTCTCAGGGTTACGAGCAGTACTTC; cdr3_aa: CASSSQGYEQYF
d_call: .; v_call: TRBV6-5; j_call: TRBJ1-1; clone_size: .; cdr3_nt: TGTGCCAGCAGTTACTCGATCCCCGGTGAAGCTTTCTTT; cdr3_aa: CASSYSIPGEAFF
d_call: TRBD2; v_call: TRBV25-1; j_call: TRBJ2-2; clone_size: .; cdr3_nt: TGTGCCAGTACCAAAGATCAAGCGGGAGTGAGCACCGGGGAGCTGTTTTTT; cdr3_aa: CASTKDQAGVSTGELFF
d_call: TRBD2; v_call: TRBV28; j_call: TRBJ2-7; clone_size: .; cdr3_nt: TGTGCCAGCTCCTTCGGGGAGGGTAGGTACGAGCAGTACTTC; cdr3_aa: CASSFGEGRYEQYF
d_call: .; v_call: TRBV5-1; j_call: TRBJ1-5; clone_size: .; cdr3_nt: TGCGCCAGCAGCCCGGCGGTTGGGAATCAGCCCCAGCATTTT; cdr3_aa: CASSPAVGNQPQHF
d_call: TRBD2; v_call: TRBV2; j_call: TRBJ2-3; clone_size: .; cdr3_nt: TGTGCCAGCAGCCCCCAGCGGGGAGGGGTAAATACGCAGTATTTT; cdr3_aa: CASSPQRGGVNTQYF
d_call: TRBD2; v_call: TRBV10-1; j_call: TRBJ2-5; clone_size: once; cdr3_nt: TGCGCCAGCAGTGAGGGACTAGCGGAGACCCAGTACTTC; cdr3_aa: CASSEGLAETQYF
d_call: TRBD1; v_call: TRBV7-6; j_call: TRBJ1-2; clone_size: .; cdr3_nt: TGTGCCAGCAGCGAGAACACAGGGGTCGACTATGGCTACACCTTC; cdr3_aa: CASSENTGVDYGYTF
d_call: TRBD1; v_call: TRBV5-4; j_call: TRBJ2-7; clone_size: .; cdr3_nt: TGTGCCAGCAGCTTGTTGACAGGGGACAACGAGCAGTACTTC; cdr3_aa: CASSLLTGDNEQYF
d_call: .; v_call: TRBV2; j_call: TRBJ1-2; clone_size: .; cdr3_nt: TGTGCCAGCAATTCATTTGGGGGGAACTATGGCTACACCTTC; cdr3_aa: CASNSFGGNYGYTF
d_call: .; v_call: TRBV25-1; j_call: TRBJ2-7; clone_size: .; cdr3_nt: TGTGCCAGCAGTGACCCGGACGGCTGGGGCGACGAGCAGTACTTC; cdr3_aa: CASSDPDGWGDEQYF
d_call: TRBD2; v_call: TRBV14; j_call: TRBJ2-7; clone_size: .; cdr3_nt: TGTGCCAGCAGCCAAGATCCGAGACTAGCGGTGCAGTACTTC; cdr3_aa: CASSQDPRLAVQYF
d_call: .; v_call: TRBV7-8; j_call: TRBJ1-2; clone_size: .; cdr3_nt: TGTGCCAGCAGCTTAGTGGGCGGGAACTATGGCTACACCTTC; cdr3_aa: CASSLVGGNYGYTF
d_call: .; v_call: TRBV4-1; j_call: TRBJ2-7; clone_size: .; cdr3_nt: TGCGCCAGCAGCCAAGATAACGAGGGCCTCTACGAGCAGTACTTC; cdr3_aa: CASSQDNEGLYEQYF
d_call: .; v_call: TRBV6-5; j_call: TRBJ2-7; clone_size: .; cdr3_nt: TGTGCCAGCACTAGAGACCGACCCCCTGCGACCGAGCAGTACTTC; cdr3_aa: CASTRDRPPATEQYF
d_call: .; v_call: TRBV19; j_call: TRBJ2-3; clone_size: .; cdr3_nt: TGTGCCAGTAGTATCGGGGTACAGATTCTAGATACGCAGTATTTT; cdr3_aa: CASSIGVQILDTQYF
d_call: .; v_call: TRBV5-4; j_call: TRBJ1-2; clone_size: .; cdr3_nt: TGTGCCAGCAGCATCGGAAGTACAGGCGACTATGGCTACACCTTC; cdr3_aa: CASSIGSTGDYGYTF
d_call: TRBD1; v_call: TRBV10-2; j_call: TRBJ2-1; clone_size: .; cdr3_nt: TGCGCCAGCAGTGAGTCAACCCCAGGGGGATACAATGAGCAGTTCTTC; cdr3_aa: CASSESTPGGYNEQFF
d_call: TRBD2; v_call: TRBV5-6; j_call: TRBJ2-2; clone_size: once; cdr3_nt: TGTGCCAGCAGCTTCCCGGGACTAGCGGGAGGGAACACCGGGGAGCTGTTTTTT; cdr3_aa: CASSFPGLAGGNTGELFF
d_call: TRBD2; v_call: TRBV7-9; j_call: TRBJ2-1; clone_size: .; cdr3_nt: TGTGCCAGCAGCTCTCTAGGGGGACTAGCGGGCGCCTCCTACAATGAGCAGTTCTTC; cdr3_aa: CASSSLGGLAGASYNEQFF
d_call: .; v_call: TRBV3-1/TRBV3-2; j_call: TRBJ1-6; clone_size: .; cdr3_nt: TGTGCCAGCAGCCAAGGACAGGCGCGTTCACCCCTCCACTTT; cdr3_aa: CASSQGQARSPLHF
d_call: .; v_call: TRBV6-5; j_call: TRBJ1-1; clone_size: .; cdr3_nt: TGTGCCAGCAGACAGAACACTGAAGCTTTCTTT; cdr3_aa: CASRQNTEAFF
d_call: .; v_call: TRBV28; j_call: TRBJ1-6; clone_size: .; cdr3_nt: TGTGCCAGCAGTACCAACGGACTCAAAGGACCCCTCCACTTT; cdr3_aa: CASSTNGLKGPLHF
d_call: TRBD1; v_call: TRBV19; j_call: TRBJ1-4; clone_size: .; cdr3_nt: TGTGCCAGTAGTATAGGGACAGGATTTTTTTTT; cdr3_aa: CASSIGTGFFF
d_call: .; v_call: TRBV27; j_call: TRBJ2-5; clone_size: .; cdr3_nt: TGTGCCAGCAGCAACAGGCGCGTGGAGACCCAGTACTTC; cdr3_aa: CASSNRRVETQYF
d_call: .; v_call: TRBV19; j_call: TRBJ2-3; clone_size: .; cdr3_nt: TGTGCCAGTACCGGGAAGCATTCGGGCACAGATACGCAGTATTTT; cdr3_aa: CASTGKHSGTDTQYF
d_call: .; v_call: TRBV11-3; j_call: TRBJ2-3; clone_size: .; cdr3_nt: TGTGCCAGCAGCTTAGTGGCAGGGACTGGAGATACGCAGTATTTT; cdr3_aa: CASSLVAGTGDTQYF
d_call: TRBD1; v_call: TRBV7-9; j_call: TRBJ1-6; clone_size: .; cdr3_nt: TGTGCCAGCAGCCCCGGGACAGATAATTCACCCCTCCACTTT; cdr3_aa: CASSPGTDNSPLHF
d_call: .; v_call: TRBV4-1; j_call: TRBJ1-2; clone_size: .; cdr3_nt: TGCGCCAGCAGCCAAGGAGACAGGTTCGAGGGCTACACCTTC; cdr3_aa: CASSQGDRFEGYTF
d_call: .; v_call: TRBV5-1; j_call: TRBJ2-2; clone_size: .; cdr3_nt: TGCGCCAGCAGCCTTCAGTCGACCTCTAGTACCGGGGAGCTGTTTTTT; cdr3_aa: CASSLQSTSSTGELFF
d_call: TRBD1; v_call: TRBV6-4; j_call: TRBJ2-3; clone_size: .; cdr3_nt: TGTGCCAGCAGTGACTCGAGACAGGGTTCCGATACGCAGTATTTT; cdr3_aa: CASSDSRQGSDTQYF
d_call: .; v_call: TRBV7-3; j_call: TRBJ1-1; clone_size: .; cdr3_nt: TGTGCCAGCAGCTTAGAGGCGAACCTGAACACTGAAGCTTTCTTT; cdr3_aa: CASSLEANLNTEAFF
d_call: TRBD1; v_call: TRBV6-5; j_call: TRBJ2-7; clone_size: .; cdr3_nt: TGTGCCAGCAGTTCCCCGGGACAGACCTCCTACGAGCAGTACTTC; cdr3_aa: CASSSPGQTSYEQYF
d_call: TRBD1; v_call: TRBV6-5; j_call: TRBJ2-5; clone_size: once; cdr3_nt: TGTGCCAGCACCAGAGGGACAGGGCGGCAAGAGACCCAGTACTTC; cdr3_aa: CASTRGTGRQETQYF
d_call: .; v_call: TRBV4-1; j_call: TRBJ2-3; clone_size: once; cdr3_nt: TGCGCCAGCAGCCAAGATATTAGGCTAGCGCCAGATACGCAGTATTTT; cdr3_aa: CASSQDIRLAPDTQYF
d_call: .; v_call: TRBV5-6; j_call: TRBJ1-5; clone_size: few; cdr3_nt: TGTGCCAGCAGCTTGCGTAGCAATCAGCCCCAGCATTTT; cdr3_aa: CASSLRSNQPQHF
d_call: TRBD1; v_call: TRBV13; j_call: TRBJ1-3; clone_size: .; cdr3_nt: TGTGCCAGCACCAGGACAGGGTCACTCGGTTCCTCTGGAAACACCATATATTTT; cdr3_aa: CASTRTGSLGSSGNTIYF
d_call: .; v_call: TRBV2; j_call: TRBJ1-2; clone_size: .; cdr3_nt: TGTGCCAGCAGTGAAAGCGGACGGACTAACTATGGCTACACCTTC; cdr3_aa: CASSESGRTNYGYTF
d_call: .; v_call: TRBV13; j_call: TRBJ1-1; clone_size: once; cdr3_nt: TGTGCCAGCAGCTTAGGTTATTTGAACACTGAAGCTTTCTTT; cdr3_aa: CASSLGYLNTEAFF
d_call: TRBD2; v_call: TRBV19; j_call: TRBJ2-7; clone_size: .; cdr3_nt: TGTGCCAGTAGTATCCTAGCGGGAGGGTTGTACGAGCAGTACTTC; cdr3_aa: CASSILAGGLYEQYF
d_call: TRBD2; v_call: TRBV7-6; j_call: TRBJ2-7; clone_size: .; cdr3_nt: TGTGCCAGCAGCGCTCAAGGCGGACTAGCGGGAGATAACGAGCAGTACTTC; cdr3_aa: CASSAQGGLAGDNEQYF
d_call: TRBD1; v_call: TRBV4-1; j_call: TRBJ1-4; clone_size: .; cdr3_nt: TGCGCCAGCAGCCACCCCTCGGGGACAGGGGGAGAAAAACTGTTTTTT; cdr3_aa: CASSHPSGTGGEKLFF
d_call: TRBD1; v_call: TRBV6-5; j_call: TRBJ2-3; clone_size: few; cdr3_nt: TGTGCCAGCAGTTACTCGGGACAGAGTGGCGCAGATACGCAGTATTTT; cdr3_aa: CASSYSGQSGADTQYF
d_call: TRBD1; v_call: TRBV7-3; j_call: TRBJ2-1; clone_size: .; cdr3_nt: TGTGCCAGCAGCTGGACCGGGACAGGGGGCTACAATGAGCAGTTCTTC; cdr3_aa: CASSWTGTGGYNEQFF
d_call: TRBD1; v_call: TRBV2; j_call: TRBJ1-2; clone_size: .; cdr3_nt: TGTGCCAGCAGTGAGGTCGGGACAGCCTGGGGAGGCTACACCTTC; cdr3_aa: CASSEVGTAWGGYTF
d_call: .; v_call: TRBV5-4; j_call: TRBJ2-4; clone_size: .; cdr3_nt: TGTGCCAGCAGCTCAATAGAACTAGCCAAAAACATTCAGTACTTC; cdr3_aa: CASSSIELAKNIQYF
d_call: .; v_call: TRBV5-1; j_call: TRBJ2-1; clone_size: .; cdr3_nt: TGCGCCAGCAGCTTGGGGGCGGGGCAGTCCTACAATGAGCAGTTCTTC; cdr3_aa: CASSLGAGQSYNEQFF
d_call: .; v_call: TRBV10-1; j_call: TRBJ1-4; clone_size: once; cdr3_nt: TGCGCCAGCAGCGGCGGGGGTACTAATGAAAAACTGTTTTTT; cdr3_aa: CASSGGGTNEKLFF
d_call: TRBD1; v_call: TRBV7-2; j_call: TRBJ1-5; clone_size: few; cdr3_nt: TGTGCCAGCAGCTTAGGGGACAGGGTGATTCAGCCCCAGCATTTT; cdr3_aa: CASSLGDRVIQPQHF